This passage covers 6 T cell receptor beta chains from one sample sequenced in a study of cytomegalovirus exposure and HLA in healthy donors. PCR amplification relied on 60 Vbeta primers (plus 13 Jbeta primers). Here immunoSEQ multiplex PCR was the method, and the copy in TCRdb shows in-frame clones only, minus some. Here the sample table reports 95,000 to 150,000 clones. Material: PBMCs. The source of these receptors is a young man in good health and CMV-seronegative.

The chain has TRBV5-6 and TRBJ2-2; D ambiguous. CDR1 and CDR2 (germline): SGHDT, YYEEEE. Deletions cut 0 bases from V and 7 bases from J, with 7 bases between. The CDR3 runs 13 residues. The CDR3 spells CASSLGLVGELFF. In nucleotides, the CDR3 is TGTGCCAGCAGCTTGGGACTGGTCGGGGAGCTGTTTTTT. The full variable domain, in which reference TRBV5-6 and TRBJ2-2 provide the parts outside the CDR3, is DAGVTQSPTHLIKTRGQQVTLRCSPKSGHDTVSWYQQALGQGPQFIFQYYEEEERQRGNFPDRFSGHQFPNYSSELNVNALLLGDSALYLCASSLGLVGELFFGEGSRLTVL.

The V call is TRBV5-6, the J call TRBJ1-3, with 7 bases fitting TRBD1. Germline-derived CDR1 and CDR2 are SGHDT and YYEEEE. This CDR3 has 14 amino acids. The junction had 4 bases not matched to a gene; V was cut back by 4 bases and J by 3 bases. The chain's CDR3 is CASSRGQLGNTIYF. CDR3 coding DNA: TGTGCCAGCAGCAGGGGACAGCTTGGAAACACCATATATTTT.

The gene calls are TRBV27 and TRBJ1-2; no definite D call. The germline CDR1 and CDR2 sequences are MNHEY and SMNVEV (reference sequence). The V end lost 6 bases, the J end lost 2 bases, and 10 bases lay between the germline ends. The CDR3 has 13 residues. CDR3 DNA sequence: TGTGCCAGCAGAAACCGGGAAAACTATGGCTACACCTTC. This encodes CASRNRENYGYTF.

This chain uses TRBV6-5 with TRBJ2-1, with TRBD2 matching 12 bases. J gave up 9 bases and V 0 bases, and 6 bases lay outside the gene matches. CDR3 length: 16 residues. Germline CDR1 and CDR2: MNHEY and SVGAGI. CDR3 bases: TGTGCCAGCAGTTACTCGACTAGCGGGAGTAAGAGTGAGCAGTTCTTC. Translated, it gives CASSYSTSGSKSEQFF.

The CDR3 here is CASSLRTGDGYEQYF. Written as DNA, the CDR3 is TGTGCCAGCAGTTTGAGGACAGGGGACGGTTACGAGCAGTACTTC. V is TRBV27 and J is TRBJ2-7; 9 bases fit TRBD1. Trimming cost V 3 bases and J 4 bases; bases outside gene matches: 7. This CDR3 region has 15 residues. The germline gives CDR1 MNHEY, CDR2 SMNVEV (reference sequence).

CDR3 sequence: CASSPGTAVGEKLFF. CDR3 nucleotides: TGTGCCAGCAGTCCGGGGACAGCTGTGGGTGAAAAACTGTTTTTT. This chain connects TRBV28 to TRBJ1-4; 7 bases agree with TRBD1. This CDR3 contains 15 residues. CDR1 and CDR2 (germline): MDHEN, SYDVKM. Germline trimming cut 5 bases from V and 7 bases from J; bases unmatched to any gene: 10.